This TCR beta chain was obtained from a study of blood T cells in healthy people across ages. On this clonotype itself: Its antigen is currently unknown.

Sample-barcoded 5' priming and a J-beta primer mix drove a second PCR of about 7 to 12 cycles. Each cDNA molecule was tagged by a template-switch adaptor that had 12 random nucleotides. Each CDR3 protein gets one entry after TCRdb re-called the 5' RACE reads with MiXCR. Of about 780,000 distinct CDR3 sequences in the sample, about 47% are singletons; the top ten hold 15% to 20%. This CDR3 contains 13 residues. Germline assignment: CDR1 SQVTM and CDR2 ANQGSEA. Trimming removed 7 bases from V and 3 bases from J, with 12 bases in between. Study-wide results and limits: Naive CD4+ cells and diversity were both higher in long-lived donors than in aged donors. Observed TCR beta diversity per million T cells went down as age went up. This fall followed a roughly linear course with age.

The donors, healthy Caucasians from Russia, were aged roughly 6 to 90. This sequence was found in a man older than 75 in good health. The sample consisted of blood. The genes are TRBV29-1 and TRBJ1-4; no firm D call. The CDR3 spells CSAQLAANEKLFF. The CDR3, as DNA: TGCAGCGCCCAATTGGCAGCTAATGAAAAACTGTTTTTT.